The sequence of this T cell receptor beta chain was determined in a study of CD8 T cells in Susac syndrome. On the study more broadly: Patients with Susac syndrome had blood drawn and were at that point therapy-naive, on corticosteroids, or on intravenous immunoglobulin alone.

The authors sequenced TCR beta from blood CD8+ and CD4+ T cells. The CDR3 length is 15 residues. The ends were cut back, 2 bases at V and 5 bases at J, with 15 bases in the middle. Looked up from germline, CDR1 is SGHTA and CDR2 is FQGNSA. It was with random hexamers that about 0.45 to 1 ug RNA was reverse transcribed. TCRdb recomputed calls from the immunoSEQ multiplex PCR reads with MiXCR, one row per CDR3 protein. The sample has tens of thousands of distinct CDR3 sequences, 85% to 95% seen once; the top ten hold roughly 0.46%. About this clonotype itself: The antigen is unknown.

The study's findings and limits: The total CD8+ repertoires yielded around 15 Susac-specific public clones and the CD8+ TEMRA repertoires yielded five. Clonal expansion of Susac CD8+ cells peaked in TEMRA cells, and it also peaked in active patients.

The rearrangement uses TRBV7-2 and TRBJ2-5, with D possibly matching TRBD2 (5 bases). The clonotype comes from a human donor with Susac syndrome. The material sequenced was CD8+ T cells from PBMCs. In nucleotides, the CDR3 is TGTGCCAGCAGCTTATTTAGCGCCAAGGGTGAGACCCAGTACTTC. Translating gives CASSLFSAKGETQYF.